This T cell receptor (beta chain) is drawn from a study of beta chain features in type 1 diabetes. In the study overall: The patients were much like the healthy donors in age, gender and cell yields.

This clone was seen a handful of times. The antigen is not known. The whole isolated RNA underwent reverse transcription, so sequencing captured expressed TCRB transcripts. Samples of naive, central memory and regulatory T cells yielded a mean of about 3.5 million reads. The repertoire was sequenced with immunoSEQ multiplex PCR; TCRdb's copy has only in-frame clones and lacks some. The sample contains about 710,000 clones, roughly 13% of which appear only once. Broader study findings: Patients with Type 1 diabetes showed moderately but significantly shorter TCRB CDR3s in all four CD4+ subsets.

The CDR3 spans 13 residues. Germline loops: CDR1 MNHEY, CDR2 SVGAGI. Trimming pared 0 bases from V and 5 bases from J, leaving 7 bases between. Sort purity for all populations was recorded as exceeding 98%. Sequencing was performed on naive CD4+ T cells from blood. The chain employs TRBV6-5 and TRBJ1-2; D is ambiguous. This TCR derives from a man younger than 35 with type 1 diabetes. The CDR3 here is CASSYSYAYGYTF. The CDR3 DNA reads as TGTGCCAGCAGTTACTCGTACGCTTATGGCTACACCTTC.